The next 18 T cell receptor beta chains were all read from a single sample in a study of Ad26.COV2.S vaccination and SARS-CoV-2 variants. Indicated treatment: over 15 received Ad26.COV2.S at low or high dose, single or two shots; 5 received placebo; per-sample allocation not given. Day 63 following the first vaccine or placebo injection was when the samples were taken. The table came from immunoSEQ multiplex PCR; TCRdb's copy has only in-frame clones and leaves some out. Altogether 200,000 to 300,000 clones are present, roughly 90% being singletons, with the ten largest covering around 10%. This sample comprised peripheral blood, obtained in a trial of Ad26.COV2.S vaccine versus placebo. These receptors were collected from a person between 18 and 59 years old who received the Ad26.COV2.S COVID-19 vaccine or a placebo.

The chain is built from TRBV3-1 (or the pseudogene TRBV3-2) and TRBJ2-1, with TRBD2 matching over 7 bases. This CDR3 contains 12 residues. V shed 3 bases, J shed 10 bases, and the junction held 3 bases outside the gene matches. Germline V gives CDR1 LGHDT, CDR2 YNNKEL (reference sequence). The CDR3, as DNA: TGTGCCAGCAGCCAGGGAGGGAGCGAGCAGTTCTTC. Its translation: CASSQGGSEQFF.

The chain employs TRBV7-2 and TRBJ1-4, with D uncertain. Trimming shortened V by 2 bases and J by 8 bases, and 6 bases separated the two germline ends. CDR1 SGHTA and CDR2 FQGNSA come from the germline V gene. This CDR3 region has 12 residues. For the CDR3, the DNA is TGTGCCAGCAGCTTACTGGGAGAAAAACTGTTTTTT. This sequence encodes CASSLLGEKLFF.

CDR3 in DNA: TGTGCCAGCAGCTTGGATGGGACAGGGGATAACTCTGGGGCCAACGTCCTGACTTTC. Protein product: CASSLDGTGDNSGANVLTF. The chain is built from TRBV7-3 and TRBJ2-6; TRBD1 agrees at 10 bases. The CDR3 loop spans 19 amino acids. J was trimmed by 0 bases and V by 3 bases; bases with no gene match: 8. CDR1 SGHTA and CDR2 FQGTGA come from the germline V gene.

In its sample, this clone ranks as medium-sized. The same CDR3 arises from other DNA sequences in this sample as well. The chain employs TRBV4-1 and TRBJ2-7; no definite D call. The CDR3 has 15 residues. The V and J ends lost 1 base and 0 bases respectively, with 10 bases between them. Per germline, CDR1 MGHRA and CDR2 YSYEKL. This CDR3 reads CASSQGEASSYEQYF. The CDR3 nucleotides read TGCGCCAGCAGCCAAGGAGAGGCGAGCTCCTACGAGCAGTACTTC.

The V call is TRBV7-9, the J call TRBJ2-1, with TRBD1 identical over 10 bases. This CDR3 has 16 residues. Germline values: CDR1 SEHNR, CDR2 FQNEAQ (reference sequence). J lost 5 bases, V lost 5 bases, and 9 bases had no gene match. The CDR3 spells CASSGIVTGGHNEQFF. CDR3 in DNA: TGTGCCAGCAGCGGCATCGTGACAGGGGGCCACAATGAGCAGTTCTTC.

This sequence joins TRBV9 and TRBJ2-1; the match to TRBD2 covers 10 bases. Germline V gene sequence: CDR1 SGDLS, CDR2 YYNGEE. The CDR3 is made up of 15 amino acids. Trimming took 0 bases from V and 7 from J; bases not matched to a gene: 4. CDR3 bases: TGTGCCAGCAGCGTAGAACTAGCGGGAAGAAATGAGCAGTTCTTC. Its protein product is CASSVELAGRNEQFF.

The chain joins TRBV12-5 to TRBJ2-3, with D possibly TRBD1 on 6 matching bases. Per germline, CDR1 LGHNT and CDR2 FRNRAP. Trimming took 7 bases from V and 9 from J, leaving 20 bases between them. The CDR3 contains 14 residues. The CDR3 here is CASAPSGVGGTQYF. DNA of the CDR3: TGTGCTAGTGCCCCCTCGGGCGTAGGGGGAACGCAGTATTTT.

V and J are TRBV11-1 and TRBJ2-7; 10 nucleotides align to TRBD2. After removal of 7 bases from V and 6 bases from J, the junction contained 9 bases not matched to a gene. The germline gives CDR1 SGHAT, CDR2 FQDESV (reference sequence). This CDR3 contains 14 residues. The CDR3 spells CASTPLAGAGEQYF. CDR3 sequence (DNA): TGTGCCAGCACCCCTCTAGCGGGGGCGGGCGAGCAGTACTTC.

The CDR3 region is CASTGGVTLVAGTQYF. CDR3 DNA: TGTGCCAGCACGGGGGGGGTGACCCTGGTAGCGGGGACCCAGTACTTC. The rearrangement joins TRBV2 to TRBJ2-5; TRBD2 matches at 8 bases. CDR1 is SNHLY, CDR2 FYNNEI, per germline. This CDR3 is built from 16 residues. Germline trimming cut 7 bases from V and 7 bases from J; bases unmatched to any gene: 17. Full variable domain (outside the CDR3, taken from reference TRBV2 and TRBJ2-5): EPEVTQTPSHQVTQMGQEVILRCVPISNHLYFYWYRQILGQKVEFLVSFYNNEISEKSEIFDDQFSVERPDGSNFTLKIRSTKLEDSAMYFCASTGGVTLVAGTQYFGPGTRLLVL.

The chain is built from TRBV28 and TRBJ2-3; D is possibly TRBD2 (5 bases). The CDR3 spans 16 residues. CDR1 MDHEN and CDR2 SYDVKM come from the germline V gene. V dropped 7 bases and J dropped 0 bases, with 17 bases sitting between them. CDR3 in amino acids: CASIPSGRTSTDTQYF. CDR3 in DNA: TGTGCCAGCATCCCGTCCGGGCGGACTAGCACAGATACGCAGTATTTT.

The J gene is TRBJ2-7, the V gene TRBV11-2, with 8 bases aligning to TRBD2. The germline V gene has CDR1 SGHAT and CDR2 FQNNGV. This CDR3 is 15 amino acids long. V shed 8 bases and J 0 bases; nucleotides not matched to a gene: 9. This CDR3 reads CASCPTSANSYEQYF. The CDR3, as DNA: TGTGCCAGCTGCCCGACTAGCGCGAACTCCTACGAGCAGTACTTC.

The V gene is TRBV29-1, the J gene TRBJ2-7; 9 bases agree with TRBD2. Looked up from germline, CDR1 is SQVTM and CDR2 is ANQGSEA. CDR3 length equals 13 residues. J gave up 6 bases and V 2 bases, and 5 bases lay outside the gene matches. CDR3 sequence: CSVEIQREAEQYF. The CDR3 DNA follows: TGCAGCGTTGAAATCCAGCGGGAGGCCGAGCAGTACTTC.

This sequence joins TRBV10-2 and TRBJ2-2; D could derive from TRBD1 or TRBD2 (6 bases each). Looked up from germline, CDR1 is WSHSY and CDR2 is SAAADI. The CDR3 runs to 14 residues. V was clipped by 6 bases and J by 5 bases, with 13 bases between them. The CDR3 sequence: CASSFGGRTGELFF. The CDR3 DNA is TGCGCCAGCAGCTTCGGGGGCCGGACCGGGGAGCTGTTTTTT.

The chain has TRBV6-2 or TRBV6-3 and TRBJ1-5, with 7 nucleotides matching TRBD1. Trimming removed 2 bases from V and 6 bases from J; junction bases left unmatched: 7. Germline CDR1 is MNHEY and CDR2 is SVGEGT. CDR3 size: 15 residues. The CDR3 region is CASSYPTGVAQPQHF. CDR3 coding DNA: TGTGCCAGCAGTTACCCTACAGGGGTAGCTCAGCCCCAGCATTTT.

This chain connects TRBV7-2 to TRBJ2-7; D gene ambiguous. Per germline, CDR1 SGHTA and CDR2 FQGNSA. Trimming cost V 1 base and J 1 base, with 5 bases left between them. This CDR3 region has 13 residues. CDR3 bases: TGTGCCAGCAGCTTAGGGCGTTCCTACGAGCAGTACTTC. Encoded protein: CASSLGRSYEQYF.

The V and J genes are TRBV5-6 and TRBJ1-5, with a weak D call TRBD1 (5 bases). Trimming removed 0 bases at V and 0 bases at J, with 10 bases between. CDR1 SGHDT and CDR2 YYEEEE come from the germline V gene. The CDR3 length is 16 residues. CDR3 protein: CASSLAGGGSNQPQHF. The DNA for the CDR3 is TGTGCCAGCAGCTTGGCAGGCGGGGGTAGCAATCAGCCCCAGCATTTT.

The CDR3 protein is CASSSGDSYGYTF. The DNA of the CDR3 is TGCGCCAGCAGCTCCGGGGATAGCTATGGCTACACCTTC. The chain joins TRBV5-1 to TRBJ1-2; D is unclear. Germline V lookup: CDR1 SGHRS, CDR2 YFSETQ. V was shortened by 3 bases and J by 4 bases, with 10 bases between the two germline ends. The CDR3 loop spans 13 amino acids.

This chain uses TRBV25-1 with TRBJ1-4; D not certain. The V end was cut by 6 bases, the J end by 8 bases, with 13 bases between. This CDR3 has 13 residues. Germline V lookup: CDR1 MGHDK, CDR2 SYGVNS. The CDR3 bases are TGTGCCAGCAGGGACCAAGGGTTGGAAAAACTGTTTTTT. Translation: CASRDQGLEKLFF.